The 21 T cell receptor beta chains below were found in one sample sequenced in a study of T cell repertoires in cytomegalovirus infection. These receptors have no identified antigens. One entry per CDR3 protein results from TCRdb running MiXCR on the reads. The sample carries about 830,000 distinct CDR3 sequences, around a third recorded once. The sample here was cultured CD8+ T cells from PBMCs, taken from culture after CMV antigen stimulation. All receptors derive from a human donor in good health (CMV status not recorded). Some clones in this sample may be carry-over from other donors' samples.

This clonotype was seen ten or more times. This sequence joins TRBV7-2 and TRBJ2-1, with D uncertain. V lost 3 bases and J lost 4, with 4 bases in between. The germline CDR1 and CDR2 sequences are SGHTA and FQGNSA. The CDR3 covers 12 residues. CDR3 bases: TGTGCCAGCAGCTTGACTTACAATGAGCAGTTCTTC. It specifies CASSLTYNEQFF.

This clonotype has ten or more counts. The gene calls are TRBV7-9 and TRBJ2-7; 10 bases fit TRBD2. The V gene end was trimmed by 1 base and the J gene end by 2 bases; junction bases not matched to a gene: 8. Germline-derived CDR1 and CDR2 are SEHNR and FQNEAQ (reference sequence). The CDR3 length is 17 residues. CDR3 nucleotides: TGTGCCAGCAGCTTAGTGGGGTCTAGCGGGAGCACCTACGAGCAGTACGTC. Translating gives CASSLVGSSGSTYEQYV.

This sequence joins TRBV5-6 and TRBJ2-1, with D tentatively TRBD2 (6 bases). Between the trimmed V and J ends, which lost 4 bases and 9 bases, there was a span of 14 bases. The CDR3 covers 13 residues. The germline V gene encodes CDR1 SGHDT and CDR2 YYEEEE. The CDR3 region is CASSLGGVLEQFF. The CDR3 nucleotides are TGTGCCAGCAGCCTCGGCGGGGTGCTTGAGCAGTTCTTC.

This clonotype was counted between two and nine times. The chain carries TRBV7-2 and TRBJ1-5; maybe TRBD1 (6 bases). Germline-derived CDR1 and CDR2 are SGHTA and FQGNSA. V was shortened by 5 bases and J by 3 bases, with 23 bases between the two germline ends. The CDR3 consists of 18 residues. The CDR3, as DNA: TGTGCCAGCAGCCCGAGGGGGAGGGACTATACGGACAATCAGCCCCAGCATTTT. Translated: CASSPRGRDYTDNQPQHF. Combining the CDR3 with reference TRBV7-2 and TRBJ1-5 gives the whole variable domain GAGVSQSPSNKVTEKGKDVELRCDPISGHTALYWYRQSLGQGLEFLIYFQGNSAPDKSGLPSDRFSAERTGGSVSTLTIQRTQQEDSAVYLCASSPRGRDYTDNQPQHFGDGTRLSIL.

CDR3 loop: CASSIDAGLHQPQHF. In DNA, the CDR3 is TGTGCCAGTAGTATAGATGCAGGGCTGCATCAGCCCCAGCATTTT. The chain combines TRBV19 with TRBJ1-5; weak D call: TRBD1 (5 bases). The CDR3 totals 15 residues. The V and J ends lost 0 bases and 5 bases respectively, with 11 bases between them. Looked up from germline, CDR1 is LNHDA and CDR2 is SQIVND (reference sequence).

V and J are TRBV5-1 and TRBJ1-3, with 7 bases identical to TRBD1. CDR3 length: 16 residues. The germline gives CDR1 SGHRS, CDR2 YFSETQ. V shed 7 bases and J 0 bases; nucleotides not matched to a gene: 10. The CDR3 here is CASGSDRAFSGNTIYF. The DNA for the CDR3 is TGCGCCAGCGGATCAGACAGGGCTTTCTCTGGAAACACCATATATTTT.

This clonotype was counted ten times or more. This sequence joins TRBV7-2 and TRBJ2-7, with TRBD2 matching over 7 bases. Germline V gives CDR1 SGHTA, CDR2 FQGNSA. The CDR3 is 16 amino acids. Losses at the gene ends were 4 bases for V and 2 bases for J; bases not matched to a gene: 11. CDR3 residues: CASSSHRDYLAYEQYF. CDR3 sequence (DNA): TGTGCCAGCAGCTCTCACCGGGACTACCTAGCCTACGAGCAGTACTTC.

This chain uses TRBV29-1 with TRBJ1-1; TRBD1 might be the D (5 bases). Trimming pared 6 bases from V and 5 bases from J, leaving 10 bases between. From germline, CDR1 is SQVTM and CDR2 ANQGSEA. This CDR3 region has 11 residues. The CDR3 nucleotides are TGCAGCGTCCGAAGGGGAACTGAAGCTTTCTTT. This translates into CSVRRGTEAFF.

The chain couples TRBV15 to TRBJ2-1; 10 nucleotides agree with TRBD1. Germline lookup yields CDR1 LNHNV and CDR2 YYDKDF (reference sequence). The V gene end was trimmed by 0 bases and the J gene end by 6 bases; junction bases not matched to a gene: 11. The CDR3 sequence is 18 residues long. DNA for the CDR3: TGTGCCACCAGCAGAGATCTCCCCGACAGGGGGCTGTTCAATGAGCAGTTCTTC. Translating it yields CATSRDLPDRGLFNEQFF.

This clonotype was seen a few times. This chain uses TRBV6-2 or TRBV6-3 with TRBJ1-5, with D unclear. V lost 6 bases and J lost 3, with 12 bases in between. The germline V gene encodes CDR1 MNHEY and CDR2 SVGEGT. This CDR3 region has 14 residues. The DNA of the CDR3 is TGTGCCAGCAGATTCGAAGGATACAATCAGCCCCAGCATTTT. Translating it yields CASRFEGYNQPQHF.

The gene calls are TRBV12-3 or TRBV12-4 and TRBJ2-5; D not resolved. V shed 3 bases and J shed 2 bases, with 7 bases lying between them. This CDR3 comprises 13 residues. The CDR3 region is CASSLAAQETQYF. CDR3 in DNA: TGTGCCAGCAGTTTGGCGGCACAAGAGACCCAGTACTTC.

This clonotype was counted only a few times. This rearrangement joins TRBV2 to TRBJ1-2; possible D gene TRBD1, 5 bases. CDR1 and CDR2 from the germline V gene are SNHLY and FYNNEI. This CDR3 comprises 12 residues. V was trimmed by 11 bases and J by 3 bases, leaving 13 bases between them. The CDR3 DNA sequence: TGTGCCTTAGGGGCAGGAGACTATGGCTACACCTTC. Its translation: CALGAGDYGYTF.

With respect to this clonotype: A read error may produce the germline difference seen at one junction end. The rearrangement uses TRBV7-3 and TRBJ1-1, with D maybe TRBD1 (6 bases). Germline values: CDR1 SGHTA, CDR2 FQGTGA. The CDR3 sequence is 12 residues long. Written as DNA, the CDR3 is TGTGCCTGCAGCCGGACAGCGACTGAAGCTTTCTTT. Residues: CACSRTATEAFF. The whole variable domain, remainder taken from reference TRBV7-3 and TRBJ1-1, is GAGVSQTPSNKVTEKGKYVELRCDPISGHTALYWYRQSLGQGPEFLIYFQGTGAADDSGLPNDRFFAVRPEGSVSTLKIQRTERGDSAVYLCACSRTATEAFFGQGTRLTVV.

This clonotype was recorded a few times. The chain has TRBV7-4 and TRBJ2-7; D gene ambiguous. CDR1 is SGHVT and CDR2 is SQSDAQ in the germline V gene. The CDR3 runs 13 residues. Trimming removed 5 bases at V and 2 bases at J, with 10 bases between. CDR3 amino acids: CASSRDIPYEQYV. The DNA of the CDR3 is TGTGCCAGCAGCCGCGACATACCCTACGAGCAGTACGTC.

The chain couples TRBV6-6 to TRBJ2-4, with D perhaps TRBD1 (5 bases). Looked up from germline, CDR1 is MNHNY and CDR2 is SVGAGI (reference sequence). This CDR3 contains 15 residues. Trimming removed 0 bases at V and 2 bases at J, with 8 bases between. DNA for the CDR3: TGTGCCAGCAGTTACTCGACAGAGACCAAAAACATTCAGTACTTC. Its translation: CASSYSTETKNIQYF.

With respect to this clonotype: This probably arose from a read error, given a far larger clone one base away. This chain joins TRBV27 and TRBJ1-1, with D possibly TRBD1 on 5 matching bases. Trimming stripped 5 bases from V and 0 bases from J, with 7 bases between. The germline V gene has CDR1 MNHEY and CDR2 SMNVEV (reference sequence). The CDR3 has 13 residues. The CDR3 region has the DNA TGTGCCAGCAGTGTACAGGTGAACACTGAAGCTTTCTTT. Its protein is CASSVQVNTEAFF.

This clonotype has only one observation. V is TRBV20-1 and J is TRBJ2-4, with D tentatively TRBD1 or TRBD2 (5 bases each). The germline gives CDR1 DFQATT, CDR2 SNEGSKA (reference sequence). Trimming took 1 base from V and 4 from J, leaving 17 bases between them. This CDR3 comprises 16 residues. The CDR3 DNA reads as TGCAGTGCTAGAGGTTCCCCGGGGCGCCAGAAAAACATTCAGTACTTC. This translates into CSARGSPGRQKNIQYF.

This clonotype was seen only a few times. CDR3 amino acids: CASSNTGGSRETQYF. DNA of the CDR3: TGTGCCAGCAGTAATACAGGGGGCTCTCGGGAGACCCAGTACTTC. The chain links TRBV6-5 to TRBJ2-5, with 9 bases matching TRBD1. CDR1 and CDR2 (germline): MNHEY, SVGAGI. The CDR3 is 15 residues long. With V trimmed by 5 bases and J by 5 bases, 9 bases remained unmatched.

The chain carries TRBV4-1 and TRBJ1-5; 11 bases line up with TRBD1. The germline gives CDR1 MGHRA, CDR2 YSYEKL. CDR3 length: 17 residues. After removal of 7 bases from V and 7 bases from J, the junction contained 15 bases not matched to a gene. As DNA, the CDR3 is TGCGCCAGCATGAGGGAAGCCGGGACAGGGGGAGGGCAGCCCCAGCATTTT. Amino acids: CASMREAGTGGGQPQHF.

This clonotype has only a few counts. The chain uses TRBV24-1 and TRBJ1-1, with TRBD1 identical over 7 bases. The CDR3 spans 14 residues. J gave up 4 bases and V 4 bases, and 5 bases lay outside the gene matches. Per germline, CDR1 KGHDR and CDR2 SFDVKD. CDR3 residues: CATSDRTGSTEAFF. The CDR3 DNA reads TGTGCCACCAGTGACAGGACAGGAAGCACTGAAGCTTTCTTT.

The chain carries TRBV5-6 and TRBJ2-1; D is tentatively TRBD1 or TRBD2 (5 bases each). Trimming stripped 3 bases from V and 0 bases from J, with 7 bases between. Germline values: CDR1 SGHDT, CDR2 YYEEEE. The CDR3 totals 14 residues. CDR3 sequence: CASSWDGSYNEQFF. CDR3 coding DNA: TGTGCCAGCAGCTGGGACGGCTCCTACAATGAGCAGTTCTTC.